The 10 T cell receptor beta chains given below trace back to one sample, sequenced in a study of PD-L1 blockade in urothelial cancer. Assay used: immunoSEQ multiplex PCR; TCRdb lists only in-frame clones, some missing. The sample contains under 50,000 clones, approximately 90% of which appear only once. The specimen was PBMCs, collected around atezolizumab (anti-PD-L1) treatment. The source is a man in his sixties or seventies with urothelial cancer.

The chain recombines TRBV5-4 with TRBJ2-1; 13 nucleotides line up with TRBD2. V gave up 4 bases and J gave up 8 bases; unmatched junction bases: 6. This CDR3 is 15 amino acids long. The V gene's germline CDR1 is SGHNT and CDR2 YYREEE (reference sequence). The CDR3 reads CASSPTSGRADEQFF. The CDR3 region has the DNA TGTGCCAGCAGCCCTACTAGCGGGAGGGCTGATGAGCAGTTCTTC.

This clone turned up a few times. The V and J genes are TRBV7-9 and TRBJ2-1; TRBD2 agrees at 13 bases. Germline V gene data show CDR1 as SEHNR and CDR2 as FQNEAQ (reference sequence). The CDR3 is 18 residues long. Trimming took 4 bases from V and 7 from J; bases not matched to a gene: 13. This chain's CDR3 is CASSSLAGLAGAGNEQFF. The DNA of the CDR3 is TGTGCCAGCAGCTCGTTGGCCGGACTAGCGGGAGCGGGGAATGAGCAGTTCTTC.

The V gene is TRBV27, the J gene TRBJ2-3, with D tentatively TRBD2 (5 bases). This CDR3 region has 13 residues. From germline, CDR1 is MNHEY and CDR2 SMNVEV (reference sequence). The V gene lost 3 bases and the J gene lost 3 bases, with 7 bases spanning the gap. CDR3 amino acids: CASSFTRTDTQYF. The CDR3 region has the DNA TGTGCCAGCAGTTTTACTAGAACAGATACGCAGTATTTT.

The chain is built from TRBV19 and TRBJ2-7, with TRBD2 matching 7 bases. J lost 1 base, V lost 4 bases, and 10 bases had no gene match. This CDR3 is 16 amino acids long. Germline V CDR1 and CDR2: LNHDA, SQIVND (reference sequence). CDR3 amino acids: CASSNAAGVNSYEQYF. The CDR3 nucleotides are TGTGCCAGTAGTAATGCGGCGGGAGTGAATTCCTACGAGCAGTACTTC.

This clone was detected a few times. The chain uses TRBV28 and TRBJ2-7; 8 bases are a match to TRBD2. This CDR3 has 15 residues. The V and J ends lost 4 bases and 2 bases, in that order; junction bases with no gene match: 7. Germline CDR1 and CDR2: MDHEN and SYDVKM. This chain's CDR3 is CASSSLAGSPYEQYF. The DNA of the CDR3 is TGTGCCAGCAGTTCATTAGCGGGGTCCCCCTACGAGCAGTACTTC.

This clone was counted a single time. The V call is TRBV19, the J call TRBJ2-3; 10 bases are shared with TRBD2. The V gene end was trimmed by 6 bases and the J gene end by 1 base; junction bases not matched to a gene: 1. The CDR3 has 14 amino acids. Per the germline V gene, CDR1 is LNHDA and CDR2 is SQIVND (reference sequence). The CDR3 loop is CASRLAGGTDTQYF. The CDR3 coding sequence is TGTGCCAGTAGGCTAGCGGGAGGCACAGATACGCAGTATTTT.

CDR3 region: CASRITGDIGGELFF. In DNA, the CDR3 is TGTGCCAGCAGGATAACCGGGGACATCGGCGGGGAGCTGTTTTTT. V is TRBV27 and J is TRBJ2-2, with a tentative D call TRBD1 (6 bases). Trimming took 6 bases from V and 7 from J, leaving 18 bases between them. Looked up from germline, CDR1 is MNHEY and CDR2 is SMNVEV (reference sequence). CDR3 length: 15 amino acids.

This clone was seen a few times. This chain uses TRBV18 with TRBJ1-5; tentatively, D is TRBD1 (6 bases). Trimming removed 3 bases at V and 1 base at J, with 7 bases between. Germline CDR1 and CDR2: KGHSH and LQKENI. The CDR3 is made up of 14 amino acids. In DNA form, the CDR3 reads TGTGCCAGCTCACCCGGACAGAGCAATCAGCCCCAGCATTTT. Protein product: CASSPGQSNQPQHF.

The J gene is TRBJ2-3, the V gene TRBV18, with 7 bases aligning to TRBD2. V lost 1 base, J lost 2 bases, and 18 bases stayed unmatched. Germline CDR1 KGHSH, CDR2 LQKENI. There are 20 residues in the CDR3. The DNA of the CDR3 is TGTGCCAGCTCACCACGCGGGAGTCCCATCGGGACCGGACCCACAGATACGCAGTATTTT. Residues: CASSPRGSPIGTGPTDTQYF.

This chain connects TRBV28 to TRBJ2-1, with TRBD2 identical over 12 bases. Trimming cost V 6 bases and J 6 bases; bases outside gene matches: 0. Germline values: CDR1 MDHEN, CDR2 SYDVKM. The CDR3 runs 13 residues. The CDR3 is CASRLAGGNEQFF. In nucleotides, the CDR3 is TGTGCCAGCAGACTAGCGGGAGGCAATGAGCAGTTCTTC.